The rows below give T cell receptor beta chains drawn from one sample of a study of blood T cells in healthy people across ages. TCRdb analysed the 5' RACE reads with MiXCR anew, one entry per CDR3 protein. The sample lists about a million distinct CDR3 sequences, about 44% seen once, with over 10% in the top ten. The sequenced sample consisted of blood. The receptors shown here come from a man aged 30 to 39 in good health. CDR3s include the opening cysteine and the closing phenylalanine or tryptophan. Fields, in order: D gene, V gene, CDR3 protein. D genes are given only for firm matches.

.	TRBV7-3	CASSQAGGRGGYTF
TRBD1	TRBV6-2/TRBV6-3	CASSYSNRGETQYF
TRBD1	TRBV2	CASSEDRGKGTF
TRBD2	TRBV5-1	CASSFPPSGGARDTQYF
TRBD1	TRBV20-1	CSGTGGAKNIQYF
.	TRBV20-1	CSAATVDRSSYEQYF
TRBD1	TRBV20-1	CSASHRGTNYGYTF
TRBD2	TRBV7-2	CASGSGLAGPYEQYF
TRBD1	TRBV18	CASSPDTGGNEQFF
.	TRBV28	CASSSEGLGDNEQYF
TRBD2	TRBV20-1	CSARGLAGVTDEQFF
.	TRBV3-1	CASSQGSLGNTEAFF
TRBD1	TRBV3-1	CASSHRTGGAGYGYTF
TRBD1	TRBV25-1	CASLQGASCGYTF
TRBD2	TRBV4-1	CASSHPVTGGKYEQYF
TRBD2	TRBV11-1	CASPRAGLADYNEQFF
TRBD2	TRBV6-2/TRBV6-3	CASSYLGTSDEQYF
.	TRBV10-3	CAISGTVSSYNELFF
.	TRBV9	CASSRTGNQPQHF
.	TRBV6-2/TRBV6-3	CASSIRGTQYF
TRBD1	TRBV2	CASHYRGGTEAFF
TRBD1	TRBV25-1	CASSTQRQGAINEQFF
TRBD1	TRBV4-1	CASSQDVGRGSNQPQHF
TRBD1	TRBV12-3/TRBV12-4	CASNLRTGARLNTEAFF
TRBD2	TRBV3-1	CASRPSGTSVFQETQYF
TRBD1	TRBV12-5	CASGPGTGPYEQYF
.	TRBV6-5	CASTYRSGNEQFF
TRBD1	TRBV28	CASSEPRTGTGANVLTF
.	TRBV18	CASSPIQGDTEAFF
.	TRBV9	CASSVGPATRDTQYF
.	TRBV10-2	CASSERDGYEQYF
.	TRBV7-9	CASSRLSLDQETQYF
TRBD2	TRBV4-1	CASAHYLAGVSQETQYF
TRBD1	TRBV9	CASSVGTGANGYTF
TRBD2	TRBV4-2	CASSQVRGTSYEQYF
.	TRBV5-1	CASSLPLDMNTEAFF
TRBD1	TRBV11-2	CASSLGQGQYEQYF
.	TRBV6-5	CASSASWTSTDTQYF
TRBD1	TRBV6-1	CASSEGGQAGTEAFF
.	TRBV20-1	CSATKMADNEQFF
.	TRBV28	CAIQRGTEQYF